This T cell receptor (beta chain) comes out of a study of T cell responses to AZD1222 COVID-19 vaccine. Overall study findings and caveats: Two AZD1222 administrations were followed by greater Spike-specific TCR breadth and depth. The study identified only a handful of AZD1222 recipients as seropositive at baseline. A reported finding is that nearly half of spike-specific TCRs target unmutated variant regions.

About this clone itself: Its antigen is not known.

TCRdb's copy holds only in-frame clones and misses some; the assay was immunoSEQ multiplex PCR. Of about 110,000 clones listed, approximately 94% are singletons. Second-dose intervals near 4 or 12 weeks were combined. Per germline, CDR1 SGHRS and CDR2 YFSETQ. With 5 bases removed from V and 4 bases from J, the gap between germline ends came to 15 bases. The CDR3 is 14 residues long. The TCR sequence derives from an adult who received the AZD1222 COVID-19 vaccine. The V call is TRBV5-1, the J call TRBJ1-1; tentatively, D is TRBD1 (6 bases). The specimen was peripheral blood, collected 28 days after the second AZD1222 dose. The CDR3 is CASRTGADGTEAFF. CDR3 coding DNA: TGCGCCAGCAGAACGGGGGCTGACGGCACTGAAGCTTTCTTT.